This entry concerns a single T cell receptor beta chain. Sample barcodes and UMIs were carried by the TCR alpha and TCR beta cDNA libraries that 5'RACE generated with constant-segment primers. TCRdb re-analysed the 5' RACE reads in MiXCR, keeping a single row per CDR3 protein. The table includes 300,000 to 350,000 distinct CDR3 sequences, 15% to 20% detected once. The data are from a study of T-cell memory formation after mild COVID-19. The CDR3 is made up of 17 amino acids. Germline-derived CDR1 and CDR2 are SGDLS and YYNGEE. The V end lost 1 base, the J end lost 3 bases, and 18 bases lay between the germline ends.

This clonotype was obtained from a man younger than 35 who had mild COVID-19 (a few samples of this study predate the infection). Cell type and time point are not known. Sequenced sample: PBMCs or a T cell subset sorted from them (not recorded which). The chain employs TRBV9 and TRBJ2-3; D is tentatively TRBD1 or TRBD2 (5 bases each). As DNA, the CDR3 is TGTGCCAGCAGCGTAAGCAGGGTCAGCGGTATAACAGATACGCAGTATTTT. It is translated as CASSVSRVSGITDTQYF.